Following are 15 T cell receptor beta chains from one sample sequenced in a study of T cell responses to AZD1222 COVID-19 vaccine. Sequenced by immunoSEQ multiplex PCR; TCRdb stores in-frame clones only, minus some. The sample gives some 100,000 clones, over 75% of which show up once; about 1.5% is in the top ten. Sequencing was performed on peripheral blood, taken on day 0 of AZD1222 vaccination. The origin of the receptors is an adult in good health.

The chain has TRBV6-5 and TRBJ2-5; tentative D call: TRBD1 (5 bases). CDR1 is MNHEY and CDR2 is SVGAGI in the germline V gene. Trimming stripped 6 bases from V and 1 base from J, with 15 bases between. The CDR3 length is 15 residues. CDR3 amino acids: CASSTTTGFQETQYF. CDR3 bases: TGTGCCAGCAGCACAACCACAGGCTTCCAAGAGACCCAGTACTTC.

This chain connects TRBV5-1 to TRBJ2-2; D uncertain. Per the germline V gene, CDR1 is SGHRS and CDR2 is YFSETQ. This CDR3 region has 18 residues. The V and J ends lost 4 bases and 3 bases respectively, with 22 bases between them. The DNA of the CDR3 is TGCGCCAGCAGCCCCCGCCCGGACCTTGACTGGGACACCGGGGAGCTGTTTTTT. Translating it yields CASSPRPDLDWDTGELFF.

By frequency in the sample, this clone is medium-sized. J is TRBJ2-1 and V is TRBV29-1, with 11 bases identical to TRBD2. V dropped 6 bases and J dropped 3; count of bases not matched to a gene: 7. From germline, CDR1 is SQVTM and CDR2 ANQGSEA. This CDR3 has 15 residues. In nucleotides, the CDR3 is TGCAGCGTCCCCCTAGCGGGGGGCGACTACAATGAGCAGTTCTTC. It yields the protein CSVPLAGGDYNEQFF.

The chain uses TRBV7-9 and TRBJ2-2; maybe TRBD2 (6 bases). V shed 2 bases and J shed 7 bases, with 8 bases lying between them. CDR3 size: 13 residues. Germline V lookup: CDR1 SEHNR, CDR2 FQNEAQ (reference sequence). The CDR3 is CASSLSGGGELFF. CDR3 sequence (DNA): TGTGCCAGCAGCTTATCCGGGGGCGGGGAGCTGTTTTTT.

The rearrangement uses TRBV6-5 and TRBJ2-5; 8 nucleotides agree with TRBD1. Trimming at V came to 6 bases and at J to 5 bases, leaving 5 bases not matched to a gene. Germline V gene data show CDR1 as MNHEY and CDR2 as SVGAGI. This CDR3 contains 13 residues. The CDR3 sequence: CASSRGRRETQYF. In nucleotides, the CDR3 is TGTGCCAGCAGCAGGGGGCGCCGTGAGACCCAGTACTTC.

The genes are TRBV4-2 and TRBJ1-5; TRBD1 is a possible D gene (5 bases). The CDR3 is made up of 15 amino acids. The germline V gene has CDR1 LGHNA and CDR2 YNFKEQ. Trimming shortened V by 1 base and J by 5 bases, and 12 bases separated the two germline ends. Here the CDR3 reads CASSQGRGEDQPQHF. For the CDR3, the DNA is TGTGCCAGCAGCCAAGGCCGGGGGGAGGATCAGCCCCAGCATTTT.

J is TRBJ1-3 and V is TRBV6-5, with D unclear. This CDR3 spans 14 amino acids. Per germline, CDR1 MNHEY and CDR2 SVGAGI. V was pared by 10 bases and J by 2 bases, with 15 bases between. This CDR3 is CATNPLAAGNTIYF. The CDR3 nucleotides are TGTGCCACCAACCCCCTGGCGGCTGGAAACACCATATATTTT.

The chain uses TRBV7-9 and TRBJ2-1, with 7 nucleotides matching TRBD1. Looked up from germline, CDR1 is SEHNR and CDR2 is FQNEAQ (reference sequence). V shed 8 bases and J 9 bases; nucleotides not matched to a gene: 13. The CDR3 spans 14 residues. The CDR3 sequence: CASEGAQRMGEQFF. CDR3 in DNA: TGTGCCAGCGAGGGGGCTCAACGGATGGGTGAGCAGTTCTTC.

The chain recombines TRBV6-5 with TRBJ2-7, with D perhaps matching TRBD1 (6 bases). Trimming pared 10 bases from V and 0 bases from J, leaving 16 bases between. The CDR3 is made up of 14 amino acids. Germline V gene sequence: CDR1 MNHEY, CDR2 SVGAGI. CDR3 bases: TGTGCCACCTCTGACAGGTGGAGCTCCTACGAGCAGTACTTC. Its protein is CATSDRWSSYEQYF.

The chain has TRBV14 and TRBJ1-2; 7 nucleotides line up with TRBD1. The germline CDR1 and CDR2 sequences are SGHDN and FVKESK. V dropped 3 bases and J dropped 8; count of bases not matched to a gene: 9. The CDR3 is 14 amino acids. CDR3 bases: TGTGCCAGCAGCCAGGATGACAGGGCAGACGGCTACACCTTC. It translates to CASSQDDRADGYTF.

V usage is TRBV7-7 and J usage is TRBJ2-7; D uncertain. V was shortened by 1 base and J by 3 bases, with 13 bases between the two germline ends. This CDR3 is built from 15 residues. From germline, CDR1 is SSHAT and CDR2 FNYEAQ (reference sequence). DNA for the CDR3: TGTGCCAGCAGCTTAGACCTAGACACGAACTACGAGCAGTACTTC. It translates to CASSLDLDTNYEQYF. The variable domain in full, with the rest retrieved from reference TRBV7-7 and TRBJ2-7, is GAGVSQSPRYKVTKRGQDVTLRCDPISSHATLYWYQQALGQGPEFLTYFNYEAQPDKSGLPSDRFSAERPEGSISTLTIQRTEQRDSAMYRCASSLDLDTNYEQYFGPGTRLTVT.

J is TRBJ1-5 and V is TRBV6-2 or TRBV6-3; 7 bases are a match to TRBD1. Germline CDR1 MNHEY, CDR2 SVGEGT. V trimming: 0 bases; J trimming: 6 bases; junction bases outside the gene matches: 11. The CDR3 is 17 amino acids. This CDR3 reads CASSYSMWAGGGQPQHF. The CDR3 DNA reads TGTGCCAGCAGTTACTCGATGTGGGCAGGGGGTGGTCAGCCCCAGCATTTT.

This chain's CDR3 is CASSRSPLSGGADTQYF. In nucleotides, the CDR3 is TGCGCCAGCAGCCGATCACCCCTTAGCGGGGGGGCAGATACGCAGTATTTT. The chain uses TRBV4-1 and TRBJ2-3; TRBD2 agrees at 11 bases. The germline gives CDR1 MGHRA, CDR2 YSYEKL. The V and J ends lost 4 bases and 4 bases, in that order; junction bases with no gene match: 10. The CDR3 has 17 residues.

This chain uses TRBV20-1 with TRBJ1-5; D unresolved. The CDR3 totals 12 residues. Trimming stripped 3 bases from V and 5 bases from J, with 8 bases between. Germline CDR1 DFQATT, CDR2 SNEGSKA (reference sequence). The CDR3 coding sequence is TGCAGTGCTAGTCAACGGGATCAGCCCCAGCATTTT. This sequence encodes CSASQRDQPQHF.

The rearrangement links TRBV7-9 to TRBJ1-2; D unresolved. Germline CDR1 reads SEHNR; CDR2 reads FQNEAQ (reference sequence). The CDR3 has 15 amino acids. Trimming cost V 5 bases and J 6 bases, with 19 bases left between them. Here the CDR3 reads CASSQDSQVSHGYTF. The CDR3 bases are TGTGCCAGCAGCCAAGACTCGCAGGTGTCTCATGGCTACACCTTC. The full variable domain, its missing parts supplied by reference TRBV7-9 and TRBJ1-2, is DTGVSQNPRHKITKRGQNVTFRCDPISEHNRLYWYRQTLGQGPEFLTYFQNEAQLEKSRLLSDRFSAERPKGSFSTLEIQRTEQGDSAMYLCASSQDSQVSHGYTFGSGTRLTVV.